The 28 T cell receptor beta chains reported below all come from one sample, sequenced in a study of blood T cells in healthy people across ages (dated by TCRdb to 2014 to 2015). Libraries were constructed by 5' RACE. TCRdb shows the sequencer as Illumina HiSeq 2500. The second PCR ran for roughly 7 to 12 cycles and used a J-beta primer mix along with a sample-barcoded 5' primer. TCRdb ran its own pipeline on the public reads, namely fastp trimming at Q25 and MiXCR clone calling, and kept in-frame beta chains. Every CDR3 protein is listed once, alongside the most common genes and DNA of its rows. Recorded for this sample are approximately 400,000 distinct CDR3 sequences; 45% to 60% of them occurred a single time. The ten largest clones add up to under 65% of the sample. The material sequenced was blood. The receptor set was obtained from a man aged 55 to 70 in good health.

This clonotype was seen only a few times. CDR3: CASSGDRQTEAFF. Written as DNA, the CDR3 is TGTGCCAGCAGTGGGGACCGTCAAACTGAAGCTTTCTTT. The genes are TRBV6-2 or TRBV6-3 and TRBJ1-1; a possible D gene is TRBD1 (5 bases). This CDR3 has 13 amino acids. Germline V gene data show CDR1 as MNHEY and CDR2 as SVGEGT. V lost 5 bases and J 5 bases, leaving 12 bases between the germline ends.

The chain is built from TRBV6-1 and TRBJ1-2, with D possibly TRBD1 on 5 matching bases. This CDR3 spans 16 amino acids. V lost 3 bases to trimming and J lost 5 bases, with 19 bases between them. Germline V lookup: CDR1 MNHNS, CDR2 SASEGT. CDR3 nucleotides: TGTGCCAGCAGTGAGCGACGGGACGGGGTAGTGTATGGCTACACCTTC. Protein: CASSERRDGVVYGYTF.

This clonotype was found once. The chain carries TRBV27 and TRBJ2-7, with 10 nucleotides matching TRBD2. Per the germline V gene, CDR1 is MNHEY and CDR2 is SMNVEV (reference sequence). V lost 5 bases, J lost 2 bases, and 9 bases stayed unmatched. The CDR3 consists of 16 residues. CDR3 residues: CASSPLAGEGTYEQYF. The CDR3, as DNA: TGTGCCAGCAGTCCCCTAGCGGGGGAAGGGACCTACGAGCAGTACTTC.

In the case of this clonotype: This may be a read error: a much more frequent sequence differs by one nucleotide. CDR3 nucleotide sequence: TGTGCCAGCAATGGCCACGGGCGGGCTCCGGGTGGCTACACCTTC. Its protein product is CASNGHGRAPGGYTF. The chain couples TRBV28 to TRBJ1-2, with no clear D. CDR3 length equals 15 residues. V lost 7 bases and J lost 7, with 22 bases in between. The germline V gene has CDR1 MDHEN and CDR2 SYDVKM.

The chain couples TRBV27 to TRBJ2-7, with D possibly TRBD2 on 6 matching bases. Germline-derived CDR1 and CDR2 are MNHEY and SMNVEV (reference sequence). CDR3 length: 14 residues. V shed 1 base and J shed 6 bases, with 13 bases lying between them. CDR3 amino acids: CASSLLSGESEQYF. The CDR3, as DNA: TGTGCCAGCAGTTTATTATCGGGGGAGTCCGAGCAGTACTTC.

DNA of the CDR3: TGTGCCAGCAGTTTATCGAAGAACACTGAAGCTTTCTTT. Its translation: CASSLSKNTEAFF. The J gene is TRBJ1-1, the V gene TRBV27; D gene uncertain. V was pared by 0 bases and J by 1 base, with 3 bases between. Germline V gives CDR1 MNHEY, CDR2 SMNVEV (reference sequence). This CDR3 has 13 residues.

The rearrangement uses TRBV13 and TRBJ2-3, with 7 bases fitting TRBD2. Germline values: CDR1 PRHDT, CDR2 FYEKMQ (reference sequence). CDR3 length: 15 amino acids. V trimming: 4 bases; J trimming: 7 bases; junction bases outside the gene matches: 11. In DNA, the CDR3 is TGTGCCAGCAGCTCGTGGGATGGGGGGGGAAATACGCAGTATTTT. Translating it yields CASSSWDGGGNTQYF.

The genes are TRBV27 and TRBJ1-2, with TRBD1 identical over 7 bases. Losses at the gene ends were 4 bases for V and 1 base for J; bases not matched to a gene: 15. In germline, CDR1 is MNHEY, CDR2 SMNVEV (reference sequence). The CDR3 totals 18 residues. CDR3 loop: CASSSVRGGEVFNYGYTF. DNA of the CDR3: TGTGCCAGCAGTTCGGTCAGAGGGGGCGAGGTATTTAACTATGGCTACACCTTC.

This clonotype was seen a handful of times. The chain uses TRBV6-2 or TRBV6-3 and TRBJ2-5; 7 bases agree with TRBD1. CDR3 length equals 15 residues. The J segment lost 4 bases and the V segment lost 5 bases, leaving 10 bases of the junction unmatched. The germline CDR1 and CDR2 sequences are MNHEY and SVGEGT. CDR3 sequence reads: CASSPPGGPGETQYF. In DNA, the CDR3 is TGTGCCAGCAGTCCTCCAGGGGGTCCAGGAGAGACCCAGTACTTC.

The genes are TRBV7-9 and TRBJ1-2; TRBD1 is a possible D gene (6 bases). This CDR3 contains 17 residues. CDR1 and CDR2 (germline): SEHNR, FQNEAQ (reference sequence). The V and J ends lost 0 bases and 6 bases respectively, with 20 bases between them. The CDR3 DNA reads TGTGCCAGCAGCTTAGCAAGCCCGGCCAGGGGAGGGGATGGCTACACCTTC. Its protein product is CASSLASPARGGDGYTF.

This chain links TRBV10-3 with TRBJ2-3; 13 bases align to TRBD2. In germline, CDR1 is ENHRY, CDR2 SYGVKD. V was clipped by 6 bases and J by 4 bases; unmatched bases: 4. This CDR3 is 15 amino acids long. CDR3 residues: CAISRTSGSSDTQYF. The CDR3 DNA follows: TGTGCCATCAGCAGGACTAGCGGGAGTTCAGATACGCAGTATTTT.

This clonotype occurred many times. In DNA form, the CDR3 reads TGTGCCAGCAGTTTCCGGGACTTGGGTGAGCAGTTCTTC. Its protein is CASSFRDLGEQFF. This chain uses TRBV27 with TRBJ2-1; D may be TRBD2 (6 bases). V gave up 3 bases and J gave up 9 bases, with 12 bases separating them. CDR3 length: 13 residues. CDR1 and CDR2 (germline): MNHEY, SMNVEV (reference sequence).

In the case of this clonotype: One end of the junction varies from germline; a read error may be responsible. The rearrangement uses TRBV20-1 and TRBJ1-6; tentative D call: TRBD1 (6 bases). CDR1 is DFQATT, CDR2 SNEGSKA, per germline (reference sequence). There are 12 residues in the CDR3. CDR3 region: CSAGQNNSPLHF. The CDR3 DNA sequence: TGCAGTGCCGGACAGAATAATTCACCTCTCCACTTT.

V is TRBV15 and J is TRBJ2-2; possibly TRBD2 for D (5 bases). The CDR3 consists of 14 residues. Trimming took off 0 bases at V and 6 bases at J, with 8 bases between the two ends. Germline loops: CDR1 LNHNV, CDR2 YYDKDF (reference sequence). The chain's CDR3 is CATSRELVPGELFF. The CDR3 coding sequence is TGTGCCACCAGCAGAGAACTAGTTCCCGGGGAGCTGTTTTTT.

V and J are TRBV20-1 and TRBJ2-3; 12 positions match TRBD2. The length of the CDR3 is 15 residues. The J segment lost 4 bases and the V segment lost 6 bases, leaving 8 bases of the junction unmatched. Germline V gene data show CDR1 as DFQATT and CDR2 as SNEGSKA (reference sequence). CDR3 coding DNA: TGCAGTGCCATACTACTAGCGGGAGGAGCAGATACGCAGTATTTT. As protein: CSAILLAGGADTQYF.

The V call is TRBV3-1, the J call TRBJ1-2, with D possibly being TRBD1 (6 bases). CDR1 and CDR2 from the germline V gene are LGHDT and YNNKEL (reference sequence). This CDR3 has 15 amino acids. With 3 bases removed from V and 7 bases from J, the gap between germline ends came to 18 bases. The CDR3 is CASSQRGAVQSGYTF. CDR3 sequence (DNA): TGTGCCAGCAGCCAGCGGGGGGCAGTCCAAAGTGGCTACACCTTC.

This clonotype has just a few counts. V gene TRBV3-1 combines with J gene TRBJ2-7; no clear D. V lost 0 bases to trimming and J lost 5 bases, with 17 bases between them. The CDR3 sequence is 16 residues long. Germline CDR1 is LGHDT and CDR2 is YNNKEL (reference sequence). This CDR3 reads CASSQDGYPKVHEQYF. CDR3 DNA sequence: TGTGCCAGCAGCCAAGACGGGTACCCGAAGGTCCACGAGCAGTACTTC.

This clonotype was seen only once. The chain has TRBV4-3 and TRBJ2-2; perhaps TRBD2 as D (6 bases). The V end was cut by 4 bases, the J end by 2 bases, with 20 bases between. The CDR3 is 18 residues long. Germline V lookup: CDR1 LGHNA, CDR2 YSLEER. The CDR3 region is CASSLRPVSGANTGELFF. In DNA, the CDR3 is TGCGCCAGCAGCCTTAGACCCGTTAGCGGAGCAAACACCGGGGAGCTGTTTTTT.

CDR3 DNA: TGTGCCAGCAGCCTCGGCGCAGATGTGGATACGCAGTATTTT. Its protein is CASSLGADVDTQYF. The J gene is TRBJ2-3, the V gene TRBV11-2; D gene ambiguous. The CDR3 loop spans 14 amino acids. Germline values: CDR1 SGHAT, CDR2 FQNNGV. The V and J ends lost 5 bases and 6 bases respectively, with 15 bases between them.

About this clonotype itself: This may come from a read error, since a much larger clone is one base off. For the CDR3, the DNA is TGTGCCAGCGCCCAGCTTTCTTACGAGCAGTACTTC. Amino acids: CASAQLSYEQYF. This chain links TRBV21-1 with TRBJ2-7. TRBV21-1 is marked as a pseudogene. The CDR3 sequence is 12 residues long.

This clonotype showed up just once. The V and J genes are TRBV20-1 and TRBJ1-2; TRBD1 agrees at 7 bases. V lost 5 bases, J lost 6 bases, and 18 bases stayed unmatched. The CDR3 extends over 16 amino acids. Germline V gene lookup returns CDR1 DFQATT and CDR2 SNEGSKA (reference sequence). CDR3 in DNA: TGCAGTGCTTCACCGACAGGGAGAACAATAGTTAATGGCTACACCTTC. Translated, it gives CSASPTGRTIVNGYTF.

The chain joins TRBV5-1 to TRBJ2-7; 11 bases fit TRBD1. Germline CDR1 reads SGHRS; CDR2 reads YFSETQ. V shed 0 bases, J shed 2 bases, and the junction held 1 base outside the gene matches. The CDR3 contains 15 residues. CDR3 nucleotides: TGCGCCAGCAGCTTGGGGACAGGGGGCACCTACGAGCAGTACTTC. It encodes CASSLGTGGTYEQYF.

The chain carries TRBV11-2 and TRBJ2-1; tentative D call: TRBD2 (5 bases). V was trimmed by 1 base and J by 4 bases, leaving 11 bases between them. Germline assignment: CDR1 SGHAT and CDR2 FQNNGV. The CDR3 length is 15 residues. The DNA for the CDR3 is TGTGCCAGCAGCTTAGTGGACTCGGGGTACAATGAGCAGTTCTTC. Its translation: CASSLVDSGYNEQFF. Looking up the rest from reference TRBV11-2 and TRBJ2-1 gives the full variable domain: EAGVAQSPRYKIIEKRQSVAFWCNPISGHATLYWYQQILGQGPKLLIQFQNNGVVDDSQLPKDRFSAERLKGVDSTLKIQPAKLEDSAVYLCASSLVDSGYNEQFFGPGTRLTVL.

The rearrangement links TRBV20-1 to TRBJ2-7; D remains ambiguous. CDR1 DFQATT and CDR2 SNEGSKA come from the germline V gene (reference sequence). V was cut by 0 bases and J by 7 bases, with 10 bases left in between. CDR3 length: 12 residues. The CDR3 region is CSARDVGIEQYF. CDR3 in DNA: TGCAGTGCTAGAGATGTGGGGATTGAGCAGTACTTC.

CDR3 residues: CASSGQDHYEQYF. CDR3 in DNA: TGTGCCAGCAGTGGGCAGGACCACTACGAGCAGTACTTC. This chain joins TRBV27 and TRBJ2-7, with D unresolved. Trimming took 5 bases from V and 3 from J, leaving 11 bases between them. The CDR3 spans 13 residues. CDR1 MNHEY and CDR2 SMNVEV come from the germline V gene (reference sequence).

The CDR3 here is CASQPGTYYNEQFF. In DNA, the CDR3 is TGTGCCAGCCAGCCCGGGACTTACTACAATGAGCAGTTCTTC. This chain connects TRBV11-1 to TRBJ2-1; weak D call: TRBD2 (6 bases). Trimming stripped 8 bases from V and 3 bases from J, with 14 bases between. The CDR3 contains 14 residues. Germline CDR1 SGHAT, CDR2 FQDESV (reference sequence).

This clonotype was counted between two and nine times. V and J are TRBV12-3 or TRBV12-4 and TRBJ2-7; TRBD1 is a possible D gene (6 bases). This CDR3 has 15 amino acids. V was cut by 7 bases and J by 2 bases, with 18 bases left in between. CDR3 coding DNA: TGTGCCAGCATGGGTCTGGACAGAGGAACCTACGAGCAGTACTTC. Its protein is CASMGLDRGTYEQYF.

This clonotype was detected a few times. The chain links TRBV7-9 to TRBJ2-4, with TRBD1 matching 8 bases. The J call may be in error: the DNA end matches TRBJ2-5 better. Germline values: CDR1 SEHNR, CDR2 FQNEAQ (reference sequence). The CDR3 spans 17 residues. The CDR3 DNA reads TGTGCCAGCAGCTTAGGTGTCCCAGGGGGCCTCCAAGAGACCCAGTACTTC. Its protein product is CASSLGVPGGLQETQYF.